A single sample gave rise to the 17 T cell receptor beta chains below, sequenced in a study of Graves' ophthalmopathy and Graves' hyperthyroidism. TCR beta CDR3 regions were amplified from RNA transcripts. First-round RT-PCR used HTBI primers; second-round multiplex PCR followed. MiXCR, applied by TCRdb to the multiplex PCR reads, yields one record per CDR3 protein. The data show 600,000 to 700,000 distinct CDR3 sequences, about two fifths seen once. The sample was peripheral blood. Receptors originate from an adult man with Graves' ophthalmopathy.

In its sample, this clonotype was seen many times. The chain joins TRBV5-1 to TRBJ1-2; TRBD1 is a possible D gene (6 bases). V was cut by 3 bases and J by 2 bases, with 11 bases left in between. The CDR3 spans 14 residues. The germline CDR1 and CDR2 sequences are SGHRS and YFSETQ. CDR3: CASSYGGTNYGYTF. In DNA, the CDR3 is TGCGCCAGCAGCTACGGCGGGACAAACTATGGCTACACCTTC.

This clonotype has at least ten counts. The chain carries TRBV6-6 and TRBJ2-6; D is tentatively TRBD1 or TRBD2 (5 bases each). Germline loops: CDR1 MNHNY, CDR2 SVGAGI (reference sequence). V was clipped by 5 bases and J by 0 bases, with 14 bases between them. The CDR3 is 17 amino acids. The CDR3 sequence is CASSRGVRGSGANVLTF. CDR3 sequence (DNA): TGTGCCAGCAGTCGAGGGGTGAGAGGCTCTGGGGCCAACGTCCTGACTTTC.

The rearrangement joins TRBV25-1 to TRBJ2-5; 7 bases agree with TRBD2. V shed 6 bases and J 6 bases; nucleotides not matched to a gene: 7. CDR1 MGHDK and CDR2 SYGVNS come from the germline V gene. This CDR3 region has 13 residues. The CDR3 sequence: CASRDPGGKTQYF. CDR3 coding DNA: TGTGCCAGCAGGGATCCGGGGGGAAAGACCCAGTACTTC.

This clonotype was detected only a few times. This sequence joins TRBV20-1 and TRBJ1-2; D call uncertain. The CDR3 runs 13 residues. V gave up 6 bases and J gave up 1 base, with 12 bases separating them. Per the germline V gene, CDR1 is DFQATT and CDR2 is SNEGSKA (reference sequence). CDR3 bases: TGCAGTGCCCAGGCGGTGGGTAACTATGGCTACACCTTC. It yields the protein CSAQAVGNYGYTF.

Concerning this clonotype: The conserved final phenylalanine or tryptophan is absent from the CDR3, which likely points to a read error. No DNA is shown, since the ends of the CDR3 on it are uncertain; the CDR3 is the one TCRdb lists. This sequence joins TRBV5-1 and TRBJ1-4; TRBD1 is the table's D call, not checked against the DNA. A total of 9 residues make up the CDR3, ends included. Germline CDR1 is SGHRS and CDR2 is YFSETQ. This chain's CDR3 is CASRVTGQG.

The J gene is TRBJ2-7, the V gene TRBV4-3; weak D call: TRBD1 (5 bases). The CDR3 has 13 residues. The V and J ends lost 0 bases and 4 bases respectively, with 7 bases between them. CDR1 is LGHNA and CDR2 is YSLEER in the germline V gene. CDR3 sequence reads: CASSQDREYEQYF. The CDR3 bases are TGCGCCAGCAGCCAAGACAGGGAATACGAGCAGTACTTC.

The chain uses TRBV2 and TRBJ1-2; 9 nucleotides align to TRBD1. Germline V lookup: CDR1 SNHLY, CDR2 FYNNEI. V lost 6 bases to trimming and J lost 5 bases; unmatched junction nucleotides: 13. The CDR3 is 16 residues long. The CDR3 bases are TGTGCCAGCAGACGACTGGGACAGGGATTTGGGTATGGCTACACCTTC. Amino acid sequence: CASRRLGQGFGYGYTF.

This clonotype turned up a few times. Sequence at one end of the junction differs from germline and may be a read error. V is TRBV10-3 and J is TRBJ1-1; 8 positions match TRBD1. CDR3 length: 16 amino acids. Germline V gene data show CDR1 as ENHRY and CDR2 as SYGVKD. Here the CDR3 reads CASSYNRGYMNTEAFF. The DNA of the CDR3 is TGTGCCAGCAGTTATAACAGGGGGTATATGAACACTGAAGCTTTCTTT.

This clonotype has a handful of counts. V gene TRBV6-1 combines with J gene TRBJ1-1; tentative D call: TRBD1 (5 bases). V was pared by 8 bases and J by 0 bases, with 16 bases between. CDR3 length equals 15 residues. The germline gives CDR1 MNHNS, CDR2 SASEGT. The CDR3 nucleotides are TGTGCCAGCCCCAGGGCCCCACTGATGAACACTGAAGCTTTCTTT. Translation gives CASPRAPLMNTEAFF.

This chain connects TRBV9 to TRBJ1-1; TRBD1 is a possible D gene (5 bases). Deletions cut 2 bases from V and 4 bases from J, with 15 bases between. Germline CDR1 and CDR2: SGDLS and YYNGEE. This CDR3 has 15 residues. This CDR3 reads CASSVFSGEPTEAFF. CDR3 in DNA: TGTGCCAGCAGCGTCTTCTCGGGGGAGCCCACTGAAGCTTTCTTT.

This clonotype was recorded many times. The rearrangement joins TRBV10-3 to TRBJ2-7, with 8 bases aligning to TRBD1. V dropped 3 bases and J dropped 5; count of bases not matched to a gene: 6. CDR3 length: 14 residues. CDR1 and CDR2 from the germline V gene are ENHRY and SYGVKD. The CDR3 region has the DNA TGTGCCATCAGTGACTGGACAGGGCCCGACGAGCAGTACTTC. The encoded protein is CAISDWTGPDEQYF.

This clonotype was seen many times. The CDR3 sequence is CASSQEAGYTEAFF. The CDR3 region has the DNA TGCGCCAGCAGCCAAGAGGCGGGGTACACTGAAGCTTTCTTT. The chain carries TRBV4-3 and TRBJ1-1, with D unclear. Germline loops: CDR1 LGHNA, CDR2 YSLEER. The CDR3 loop spans 14 amino acids. The V end was cut by 0 bases, the J end by 3 bases, with 8 bases between.

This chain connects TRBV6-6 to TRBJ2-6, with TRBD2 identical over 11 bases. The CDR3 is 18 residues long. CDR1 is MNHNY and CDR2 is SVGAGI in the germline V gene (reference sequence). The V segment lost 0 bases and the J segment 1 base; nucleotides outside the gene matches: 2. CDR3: CASSYSTSGTSGANVLTF. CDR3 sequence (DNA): TGTGCCAGCAGTTACTCGACTAGCGGGACTTCTGGGGCCAACGTCCTGACTTTC.

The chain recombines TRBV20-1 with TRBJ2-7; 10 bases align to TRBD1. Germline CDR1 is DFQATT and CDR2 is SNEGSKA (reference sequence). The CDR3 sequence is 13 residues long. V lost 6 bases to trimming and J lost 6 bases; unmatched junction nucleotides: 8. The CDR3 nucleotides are TGCAGTGCGGCGGACAGGGGGATAGGCGAGCAGTACTTC. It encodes CSAADRGIGEQYF.

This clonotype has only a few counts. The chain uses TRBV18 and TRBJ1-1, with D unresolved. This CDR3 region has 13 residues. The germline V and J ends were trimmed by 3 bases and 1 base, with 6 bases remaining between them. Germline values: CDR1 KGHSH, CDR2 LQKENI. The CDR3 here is CASSPVENTEAFF. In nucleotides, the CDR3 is TGTGCCAGCTCACCTGTGGAGAACACTGAAGCTTTCTTT.

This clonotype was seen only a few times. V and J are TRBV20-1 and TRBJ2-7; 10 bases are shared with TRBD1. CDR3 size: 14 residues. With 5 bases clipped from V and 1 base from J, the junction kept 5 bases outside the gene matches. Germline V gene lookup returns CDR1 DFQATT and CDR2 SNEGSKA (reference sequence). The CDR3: CSAWGQGSSYEQYF. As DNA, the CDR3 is TGCAGTGCTTGGGGACAGGGGAGTTCCTACGAGCAGTACTTC.

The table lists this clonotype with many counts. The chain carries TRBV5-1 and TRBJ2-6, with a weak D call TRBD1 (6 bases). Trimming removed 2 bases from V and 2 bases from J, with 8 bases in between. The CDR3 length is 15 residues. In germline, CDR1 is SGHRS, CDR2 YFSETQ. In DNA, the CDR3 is TGCGCCAGCAGCTTTCAGGGGCCTGGGGCCAACGTCCTGACTTTC. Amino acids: CASSFQGPGANVLTF. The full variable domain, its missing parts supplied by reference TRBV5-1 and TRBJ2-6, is KAGVTQTPRYLIKTRGQQVTLSCSPISGHRSVSWYQQTPGQGLQFLFEYFSETQRNKGNFPGRFSGRQFSNSRSEMNVSTLELGDSALYLCASSFQGPGANVLTFGAGSRLTVL.